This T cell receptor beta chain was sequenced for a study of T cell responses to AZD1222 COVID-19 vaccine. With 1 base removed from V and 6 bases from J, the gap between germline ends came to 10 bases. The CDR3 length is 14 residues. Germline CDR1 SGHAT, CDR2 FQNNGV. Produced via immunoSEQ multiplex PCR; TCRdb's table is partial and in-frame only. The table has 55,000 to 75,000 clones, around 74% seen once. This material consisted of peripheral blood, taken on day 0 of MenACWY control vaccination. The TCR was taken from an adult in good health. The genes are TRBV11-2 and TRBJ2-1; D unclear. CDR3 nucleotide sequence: TGTGCCAGCAGCTTAGGGCAGCCTGTCAATGAGCAGTTCTTC. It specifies CASSLGQPVNEQFF.